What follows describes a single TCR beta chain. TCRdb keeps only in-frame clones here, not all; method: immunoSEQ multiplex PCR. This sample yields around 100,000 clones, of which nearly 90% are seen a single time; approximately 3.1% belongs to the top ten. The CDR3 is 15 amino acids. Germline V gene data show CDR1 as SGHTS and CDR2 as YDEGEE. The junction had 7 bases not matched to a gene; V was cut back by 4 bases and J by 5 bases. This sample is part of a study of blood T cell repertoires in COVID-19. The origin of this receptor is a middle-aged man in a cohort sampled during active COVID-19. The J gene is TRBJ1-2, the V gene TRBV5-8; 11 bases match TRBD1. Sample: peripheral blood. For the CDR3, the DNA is TGTGCCAGCAGCCCCAGGACAGGGGGCTGGTATGGCTACACCTTC. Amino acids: CASSPRTGGWYGYTF.